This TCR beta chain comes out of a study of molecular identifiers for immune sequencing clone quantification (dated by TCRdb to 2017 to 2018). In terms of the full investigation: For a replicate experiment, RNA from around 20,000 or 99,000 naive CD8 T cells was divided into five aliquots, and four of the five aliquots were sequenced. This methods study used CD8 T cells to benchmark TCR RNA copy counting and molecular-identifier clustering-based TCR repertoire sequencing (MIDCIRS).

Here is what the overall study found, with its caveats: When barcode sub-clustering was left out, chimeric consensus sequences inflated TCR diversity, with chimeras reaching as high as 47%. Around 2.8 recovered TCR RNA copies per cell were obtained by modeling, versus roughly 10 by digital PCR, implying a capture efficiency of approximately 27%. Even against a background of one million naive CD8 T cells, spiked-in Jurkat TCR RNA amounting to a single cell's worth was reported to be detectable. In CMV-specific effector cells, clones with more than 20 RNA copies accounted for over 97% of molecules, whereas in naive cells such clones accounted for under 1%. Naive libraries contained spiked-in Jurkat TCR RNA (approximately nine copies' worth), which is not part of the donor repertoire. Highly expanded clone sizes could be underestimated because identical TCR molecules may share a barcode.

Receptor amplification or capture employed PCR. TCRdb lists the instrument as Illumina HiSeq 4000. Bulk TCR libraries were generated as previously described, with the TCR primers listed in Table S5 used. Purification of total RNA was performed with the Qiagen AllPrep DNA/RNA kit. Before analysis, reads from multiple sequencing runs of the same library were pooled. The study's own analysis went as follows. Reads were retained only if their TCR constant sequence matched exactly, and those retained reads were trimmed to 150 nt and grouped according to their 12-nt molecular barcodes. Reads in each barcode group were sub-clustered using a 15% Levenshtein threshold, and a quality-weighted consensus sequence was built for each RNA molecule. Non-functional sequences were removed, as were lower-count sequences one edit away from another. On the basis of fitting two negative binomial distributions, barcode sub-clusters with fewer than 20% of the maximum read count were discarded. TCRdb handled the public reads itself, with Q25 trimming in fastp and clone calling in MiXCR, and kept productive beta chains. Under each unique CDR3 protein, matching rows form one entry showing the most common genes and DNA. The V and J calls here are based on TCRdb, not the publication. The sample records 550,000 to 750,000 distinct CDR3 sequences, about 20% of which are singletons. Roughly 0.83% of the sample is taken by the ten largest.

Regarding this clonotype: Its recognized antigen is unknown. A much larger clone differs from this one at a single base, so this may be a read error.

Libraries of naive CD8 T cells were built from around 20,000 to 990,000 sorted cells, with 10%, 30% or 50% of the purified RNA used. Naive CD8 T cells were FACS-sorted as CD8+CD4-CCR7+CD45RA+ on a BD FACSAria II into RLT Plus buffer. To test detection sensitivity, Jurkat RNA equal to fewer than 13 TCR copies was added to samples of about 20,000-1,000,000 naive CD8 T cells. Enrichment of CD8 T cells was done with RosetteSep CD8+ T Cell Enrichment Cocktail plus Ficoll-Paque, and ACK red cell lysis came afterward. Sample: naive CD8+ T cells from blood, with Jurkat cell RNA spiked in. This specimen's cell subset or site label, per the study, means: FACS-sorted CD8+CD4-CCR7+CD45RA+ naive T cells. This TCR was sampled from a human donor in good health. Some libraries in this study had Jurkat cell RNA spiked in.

The sequenced DNA is TGTGCCAGCAGCCCCGACCGGGGAGCCTACAATGAGCGGTTCTTC. The encoded protein is CASSPDRGAYNERFF. The V gene is TRBV5-6 and the J gene is TRBJ2-1; a weak D assignment points to TRBD2 (5 bases agree). Via the germline V gene, CDR1 is SGHDT and CDR2 YYEEEE. Including the terminal cysteine and phenylalanine, the CDR3 comprises 15 residues. The entry retains the CDR3 DNA only, 45 bases that are in frame from base 1.